The T cell receptor (beta chain) under discussion was sequenced for a study of T cell responses to AZD1222 COVID-19 vaccine (dated by TCRdb to about 2021). Context from the whole study: AZD1222 recipients whose second dose came at about 4 weeks and those whose second dose came at about 12 weeks were combined into one group, since spike-specific TCR depth and breadth did not differ between the two schedules. TCR sequencing covered fewer than 250 trial participants: about 210 given two doses of AZD1222 and approximately 25 given two doses of MenACWY control vaccine. Enrollment into the trials was organized by age into subgroups of 18-55, 56-69 and 70-plus years, and those subgroups contained 148, 28 and 57 TCR-sequenced participants, respectively.

Sample time point, as interpreted from the label and publication: baseline before first vaccination. The vaccinee samples were drawn from two UK trials, COV001 and COV002, one of which was a single-blind randomized controlled phase 2/3 trial testing AZD1222 (ChAdOx1 nCoV-19) in healthy adults. Trial participant PBMC samples were collected at day 0 and day 28 after the second dose for TCRbeta chain sequencing. Findings and caveats that apply to the study as a whole: A significant rise in spike-specific TCR breadth and depth was observed after two AZD1222 doses relative to day 0 and relative to MenACWY recipients. The 56-69-year group was small, and its depth increase did not reach significance, likely because of low power. CD4 TCRs associated with the vaccine covered the entire spike protein, and the dominant responses were in regions 160-218 and 743-854. Nearly half of unique spike-specific TCRs reportedly recognized epitopes outside regions mutated in the B.1.351 and B.1.1.7 variants. Because no day 14 peak-response samples were available, the repertoires could be characterized only after the peak T cell response. Conclusions about previously exposed vaccinees are limited, since just six AZD1222 recipients were seropositive for SARS-CoV-2 at baseline. Most participants were white British and females outnumbered males, and the authors suggested that clonal diversity may have been underestimated.

According to the germline V gene, CDR1 reads SGHAT and CDR2 reads FQNNGV. Compared with germline, V lacks 7 bases and J lacks 1 base; bases without a gene match: 9. The CDR3 spans 16 residues, from the cysteine through the phenylalanine. Only the CDR3 part of the read is kept: 48 bases, read in frame from the first base. About this clone: Its target antigen remains unknown. Base qualities were left out, and no much larger clone turns up one base away.

The CDR3 regions of human TCRbeta chains were subjected to immunosequencing. The authors' pipeline ran thus. Repertoire TCRs were checked for matches against a reference library of SARS-CoV-2-specific TCRs that had been generated using the MIRA antigen-specificity platform. Breadth was defined as the fraction of unique TCRs that were SARS-CoV-2-associated, and depth was defined as the fraction of total T cells that were SARS-CoV-2-associated. Using the MIRA data, every spike-specific TCR was mapped to the spike region that the TCR reacted to and assigned to either a CD4 or a CD8 class. Log10-transformed breadth and depth values were compared by one-way ANOVA with Sidak's multiple comparisons tests. TCRdb retrieved this table from immuneACCESS and kept in-frame rearrangements only. Not all clones are present; in checked studies, unresolved V genes account for under half, and no reason is known for the remainder. V and J calls plus clone size are reproduced from that table; the DNA served to infer D and trimming. Present in this sample are about 99,000 clones, about nine tenths of which were seen just once. The top ten clonotypes cover approximately 18% of the sample.

The chain employs TRBV11-2 and TRBJ2-3; 9 central nucleotides agree with TRBD1. This TCR was recovered from an adult in good health. Sequences were derived from peripheral blood, sampled on day 0 of AZD1222 vaccination. The DNA is TGTGCCAGCACTAAGACTTGGACAGGGGGCACAGATACGCAGTATTTT. Its amino acids are CASTKTWTGGTDTQYF.